These T cell receptor beta chains were read from a single sample in a study of T cells in Graves' hyperthyroidism and ophthalmopathy. TCRdb fed the multiplex PCR reads into MiXCR, producing one record per CDR3 protein. The data show approximately 620,000 distinct CDR3 sequences, more than 15% seen once. The sequencing input was blood. These receptors were taken from a woman between 40 and 55 years old with Graves' ophthalmopathy. Each CDR3 is given with its conserved first and last residue. The D gene is left open where the match is weak. Clone sizes are given selectively: once, few, many, or a class where the clone is expanded.

j_call: TRBJ2-3; v_call: TRBV6-1; d_call: NA; cdr3_length: 16; clone_size: few; cdr3_nt: TGTGCCAGCAGTGAAGCACCGGGGACGCCACAGATACCGAGGGATTTT; cdr3_aa: CASSEAPGTPQIPRDF
j_call: TRBJ2-1; v_call: TRBV12-3/TRBV12-4; d_call: TRBD2; cdr3_length: 14; clone_size: many; cdr3_nt: TGTGCCAGCAGTCGGACTAGCGGGGCCTATGAGCAGTTCTTC; cdr3_aa: CASSRTSGAYEQFF
j_call: TRBJ1-1; v_call: TRBV11-2; d_call: NA; cdr3_length: 12; clone_size: few; cdr3_nt: TGTGCCAGCAGCTTATCTACAGGCCCAGCTTTCTTT; cdr3_aa: CASSLSTGPAFF
j_call: TRBJ2-1; v_call: TRBV30; d_call: NA; cdr3_length: 13; clone_size: many; cdr3_nt: TGTGCCTGGAGTGTAACCGGTTACAATGAGCAGTTCTTC; cdr3_aa: CAWSVTGYNEQFF
j_call: TRBJ2-1; v_call: TRBV29-1; d_call: TRBD1; cdr3_length: 11; clone_size: few; cdr3_nt: TGCAGCGGACAGGGTTACAATGAGCAGTTCTTC; cdr3_aa: CSGQGYNEQFF
j_call: TRBJ1-5; v_call: TRBV20-1; d_call: NA; cdr3_length: 14; clone_size: few; cdr3_nt: TGCAGTGCTAGAGGGGGAGGGGGCAATCAGCCCCAGCATTTT; cdr3_aa: CSARGGGGNQPQHF
j_call: TRBJ1-3; v_call: TRBV5-1; d_call: TRBD1; cdr3_length: 15; clone_size: NA; cdr3_nt: TGCGCCAGCAGCCCAACAACAGGGGCTGGAAACACCATATATTTT; cdr3_aa: CASSPTTGAGNTIYF
j_call: TRBJ2-6; v_call: TRBV2; d_call: TRBD2; cdr3_length: 15; clone_size: many; cdr3_nt: TGTGCCAGCCTATGGGGGGGAGCGGGGGCCAACGTCCTGACTTTC; cdr3_aa: CASLWGGAGANVLTF
j_call: TRBJ2-1; v_call: TRBV30; d_call: TRBD2; cdr3_length: 15; clone_size: many; cdr3_nt: TGTGCCTGGACCCCGGGGCGGGGGGGGTACAATGAGCAGTTCTTC; cdr3_aa: CAWTPGRGGYNEQFF
j_call: TRBJ2-1; v_call: TRBV5-1; d_call: TRBD2; cdr3_length: 16; clone_size: many; cdr3_nt: TGCGCCAGCAGCTTGGTCGTAGCGGGGGGATACAATGAGCAGTTCTTC; cdr3_aa: CASSLVVAGGYNEQFF
j_call: TRBJ2-5; v_call: TRBV24-1; d_call: TRBD2; cdr3_length: 15; clone_size: many; cdr3_nt: TGTGCCGCCGGAGGAGCTAGCGGGAATCCAGAGACCCAGTACTTC; cdr3_aa: CAAGGASGNPETQYF
j_call: TRBJ1-5; v_call: TRBV12-3/TRBV12-4; d_call: TRBD1; cdr3_length: 16; clone_size: many; cdr3_nt: TGTGCCAGCAGTGAGGAGGGACAGCATAGCAATCAGCCCCAGCATTTT; cdr3_aa: CASSEEGQHSNQPQHF
j_call: TRBJ2-7; v_call: TRBV10-3; d_call: TRBD1; cdr3_length: 16; clone_size: many; cdr3_nt: TGTGCCATCAGTGTGGGGGGGACAGGGGGGATGTACGAGCAGTACTTC; cdr3_aa: CAISVGGTGGMYEQYF
j_call: TRBJ2-6; v_call: TRBV28; d_call: NA; cdr3_length: 14; clone_size: many; cdr3_nt: TGTGCCAGCAATATGTTCCCTGGGGCCAACGTCCTGACTTTC; cdr3_aa: CASNMFPGANVLTF
j_call: TRBJ2-3; v_call: TRBV2; d_call: TRBD2; cdr3_length: 16; clone_size: many; cdr3_nt: TGTGCCAGCAGCGTATCGGGAGGAGGGTTCACAGATACGCAGTATTTT; cdr3_aa: CASSVSGGGFTDTQYF
j_call: TRBJ2-2; v_call: TRBV12-3/TRBV12-4; d_call: NA; cdr3_length: 14; clone_size: many; cdr3_nt: TGTGCCAGCAGTCGTCGGGACCACACCGGGGAGCTGTTTTTT; cdr3_aa: CASSRRDHTGELFF
j_call: TRBJ1-6; v_call: TRBV20-1; d_call: TRBD1; cdr3_length: 18; clone_size: many; cdr3_nt: TGCAGTGCTAGAGGGCAACGGACAGGGAGCTCCTATAATTCACCCCTCCACTTT; cdr3_aa: CSARGQRTGSSYNSPLHF
j_call: TRBJ1-5; v_call: TRBV10-2; d_call: NA; cdr3_length: 13; clone_size: NA; cdr3_nt: TGCGCCAGCAGTGAGCCGAGGGGTCAGCCCCAGCATTTT; cdr3_aa: CASSEPRGQPQHF
j_call: TRBJ2-5; v_call: TRBV28; d_call: TRBD1; cdr3_length: 15; clone_size: many; cdr3_nt: TGTGCCAGCAGTTTAATTGGGGGACAGGGGATTCCCCTATACTTC; cdr3_aa: CASSLIGGQGIPLYF
j_call: TRBJ1-5; v_call: TRBV6-1; d_call: TRBD1; cdr3_length: 16; clone_size: NA; cdr3_nt: TGTGCCAGCAGAGTTAGGGGGCGCGGGGGCAATCAGCCCCAGCATTTT; cdr3_aa: CASRVRGRGGNQPQHF
j_call: TRBJ2-5; v_call: TRBV27; d_call: NA; cdr3_length: 15; clone_size: NA; cdr3_nt: TGTGCCAGCAGTCCGTCCTGGGGTGGCCGGGAGACCCAGTACTTC; cdr3_aa: CASSPSWGGRETQYF
j_call: TRBJ2-1; v_call: TRBV20-1; d_call: NA; cdr3_length: 11; clone_size: many; cdr3_nt: TGCAGTGGGGGGACAATCGCTGAGCAGTTCTTC; cdr3_aa: CSGGTIAEQFF
j_call: TRBJ1-5; v_call: TRBV28; d_call: NA; cdr3_length: 15; clone_size: few; cdr3_nt: TGTGCCAGCAGTTTCAGGGGTGCGGGCAATCAGCCCCAGCATTTT; cdr3_aa: CASSFRGAGNQPQHF
j_call: TRBJ2-2; v_call: TRBV11-3; d_call: TRBD2; cdr3_length: 15; clone_size: few; cdr3_nt: TGTGCCAGCAGCCCCGGGACTAGCGGCACCGGGGAGCTGTTTTTT; cdr3_aa: CASSPGTSGTGELFF
j_call: TRBJ2-6; v_call: TRBV18; d_call: NA; cdr3_length: 17; clone_size: NA; cdr3_nt: TGTGCCAGCTCACCACAGGTGGGGTTCTCTGGGGCCAACGTCCTGACTTTC; cdr3_aa: CASSPQVGFSGANVLTF
j_call: TRBJ2-5; v_call: TRBV4-1; d_call: NA; cdr3_length: 14; clone_size: NA; cdr3_nt: TGCGCCAGCAGCCAAGCAGTTATTCCAGAGACCCAGTACTTC; cdr3_aa: CASSQAVIPETQYF
j_call: TRBJ2-2; v_call: TRBV20-1; d_call: NA; cdr3_length: 17; clone_size: many; cdr3_nt: TGCAGTGCTAGAGATCAGACTAGATCCTCGAACACCGGGGAGCTGTTTTTT; cdr3_aa: CSARDQTRSSNTGELFF
j_call: TRBJ2-7; v_call: TRBV2; d_call: NA; cdr3_length: 14; clone_size: many; cdr3_nt: TGTGCCAGCAGTGAAGGGGGACCTCCATACGAGCAGTACTTC; cdr3_aa: CASSEGGPPYEQYF
j_call: TRBJ2-1; v_call: TRBV7-2; d_call: TRBD2; cdr3_length: 17; clone_size: many; cdr3_nt: TGTGCCAGCAGCTTCCTAGGGACTAGCGGGGGGGCGGTTGAGCAGTTCTTC; cdr3_aa: CASSFLGTSGGAVEQFF
j_call: TRBJ2-1; v_call: TRBV18; d_call: TRBD1; cdr3_length: 12; clone_size: many; cdr3_nt: TGTGCCAGCTCGCAGGGGGATAATGAGCAGTTCTTC; cdr3_aa: CASSQGDNEQFF
j_call: TRBJ2-1; v_call: TRBV3-1; d_call: TRBD2; cdr3_length: 17; clone_size: many; cdr3_nt: TGTGCCAGCAGCTTCTATAGCGGGAGGGCCGAATACAATGAGCAGTTCTTC; cdr3_aa: CASSFYSGRAEYNEQFF
j_call: TRBJ1-1; v_call: TRBV30; d_call: NA; cdr3_length: 13; clone_size: many; cdr3_nt: TGTGCCTGGAGTGCACAGGCGAACACTGAAGCTTTCTTT; cdr3_aa: CAWSAQANTEAFF
j_call: TRBJ2-1; v_call: TRBV2; d_call: NA; cdr3_length: 14; clone_size: NA; cdr3_nt: TGTGCCAGCAGCTTTGGCTCGCCCAGGGATGAGCAGTTCTTC; cdr3_aa: CASSFGSPRDEQFF
j_call: TRBJ2-5; v_call: TRBV10-3; d_call: NA; cdr3_length: 14; clone_size: NA; cdr3_nt: TGTGCCATCAGCGTCGACGGACGGCAAGAGACCCAGTACTTC; cdr3_aa: CAISVDGRQETQYF
j_call: TRBJ2-3; v_call: TRBV28; d_call: NA; cdr3_length: 15; clone_size: few; cdr3_nt: TGTGCCAGCATCCAGGGGGGGAGTTTGGGAGATACGCAGTATTTT; cdr3_aa: CASIQGGSLGDTQYF
j_call: TRBJ2-1; v_call: TRBV20-1; d_call: TRBD2; cdr3_length: 14; clone_size: many; cdr3_nt: TGCAGTGCTAGAAGGCTAGCGGGCATCAATGAGCAGTTCTTC; cdr3_aa: CSARRLAGINEQFF